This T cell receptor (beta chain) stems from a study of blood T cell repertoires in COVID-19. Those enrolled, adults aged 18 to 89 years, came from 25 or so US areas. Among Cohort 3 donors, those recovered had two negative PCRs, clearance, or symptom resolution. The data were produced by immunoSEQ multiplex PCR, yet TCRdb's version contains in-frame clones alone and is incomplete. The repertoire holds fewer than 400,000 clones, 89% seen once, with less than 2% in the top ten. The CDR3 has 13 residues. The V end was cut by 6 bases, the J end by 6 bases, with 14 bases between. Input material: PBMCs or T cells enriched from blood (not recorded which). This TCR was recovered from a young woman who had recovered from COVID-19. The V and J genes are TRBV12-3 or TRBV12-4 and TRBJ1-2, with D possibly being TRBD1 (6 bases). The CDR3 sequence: CASSAGTFHGYTF. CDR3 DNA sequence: TGTGCCAGCAGCGCCGGGACATTTCATGGCTACACCTTC.